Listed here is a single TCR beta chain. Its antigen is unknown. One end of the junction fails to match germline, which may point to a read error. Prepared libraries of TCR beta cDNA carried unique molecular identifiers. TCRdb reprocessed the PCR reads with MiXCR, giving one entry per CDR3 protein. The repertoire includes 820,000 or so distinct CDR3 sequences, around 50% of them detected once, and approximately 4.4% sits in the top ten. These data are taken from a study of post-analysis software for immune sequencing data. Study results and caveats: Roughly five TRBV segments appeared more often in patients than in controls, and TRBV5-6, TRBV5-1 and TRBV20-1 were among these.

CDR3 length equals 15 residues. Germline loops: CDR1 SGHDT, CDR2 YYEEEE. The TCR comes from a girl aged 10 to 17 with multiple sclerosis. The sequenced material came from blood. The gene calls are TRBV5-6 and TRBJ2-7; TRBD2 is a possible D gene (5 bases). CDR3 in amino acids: CTSSLEVNRGYEQYF. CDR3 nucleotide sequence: TGTACCAGCAGCTTGGAGGTTAATCGTGGATACGAGCAGTACTTC.